The 31 T cell receptor beta chains given below trace back to one sample, sequenced in a study of cytomegalovirus exposure and HLA in healthy donors. Both 60 Vbeta primers and 13 Jbeta primers went into the PCR. Method: immunoSEQ multiplex PCR; TCRdb's copy keeps in-frame clones and lacks some. The sample shows around 200,000 clones, and approximately 0.98% sits with its ten largest clones. Material for sequencing was PBMCs. The receptors stem from a woman in her 30s in good health and CMV-seropositive.

V gene TRBV5-8 combines with J gene TRBJ1-5, with a tentative D call TRBD1 (5 bases). The V gene's germline CDR1 is SGHTS and CDR2 YDEGEE. V lost 1 base and J lost 2, with 10 bases in between. The CDR3 covers 15 residues. The CDR3 sequence: CASSLRGYGNQPQHF. In nucleotides, the CDR3 is TGTGCCAGCAGCTTGCGGGGGTACGGCAATCAGCCCCAGCATTTT.

The chain uses TRBV27 and TRBJ2-5, with D maybe TRBD2 (5 bases). The CDR3 runs 15 residues. V lost 3 bases and J lost 1, with 12 bases in between. From germline, CDR1 is MNHEY and CDR2 SMNVEV (reference sequence). CDR3 nucleotide sequence: TGTGCCAGCAGTTTTCGTCCAGCGGTCCAAGAGACCCAGTACTTC. The encoded protein is CASSFRPAVQETQYF.

The chain joins TRBV19 to TRBJ2-5; 7 bases are a match to TRBD1. There are 14 residues in the CDR3. The ends lost 6 bases at V and 2 bases at J; junction bases unmatched: 6. Germline values: CDR1 LNHDA, CDR2 SQIVND (reference sequence). The CDR3 bases are TGTGCCAGTAGCAGGGGGAATAGACAAGAGACCCAGTACTTC. Translated, it gives CASSRGNRQETQYF.

The J gene is TRBJ2-1, the V gene TRBV6-5; 8 bases agree with TRBD1. The CDR3 is 15 residues long. V gave up 4 bases and J gave up 1 base; unmatched junction bases: 3. Germline V gives CDR1 MNHEY, CDR2 SVGAGI. CDR3 loop: CASSSTGGSYNEQFF. The CDR3 bases are TGTGCCAGCAGTTCCACAGGGGGGTCCTACAATGAGCAGTTCTTC.

The J gene is TRBJ2-3, the V gene TRBV28, with D tentatively TRBD2 (5 bases). In germline, CDR1 is MDHEN, CDR2 SYDVKM. V was shortened by 8 bases and J by 4 bases, with 13 bases between the two germline ends. The CDR3 consists of 13 residues. In DNA form, the CDR3 reads TGTGCCAGCTTGGCGGGCCCTTCAGATACGCAGTATTTT. Its translation is CASLAGPSDTQYF.

The chain combines TRBV5-1 with TRBJ1-3; 9 nucleotides match TRBD1. Looked up from germline, CDR1 is SGHRS and CDR2 is YFSETQ. CDR3 length: 16 amino acids. J gave up 6 bases and V 4 bases, and 11 bases lay outside the gene matches. This chain's CDR3 is CASSLDRGSSQNTIYF. The CDR3 nucleotides read TGCGCCAGCAGCCTAGACAGGGGGTCGTCTCAAAACACCATATATTTT.

J is TRBJ1-4 and V is TRBV5-6, with 10 bases lining up with TRBD1. The germline V gene encodes CDR1 SGHDT and CDR2 YYEEEE. V shed 4 bases, J shed 7 bases, and the junction held 7 bases outside the gene matches. CDR3 length equals 15 residues. Here the CDR3 reads CASSPTTGGVEKLFF. In nucleotides, the CDR3 is TGTGCCAGCAGCCCGACGACAGGGGGCGTTGAAAAACTGTTTTTT.

The gene calls are TRBV10-3 and TRBJ1-2, with 7 bases matching TRBD1. V lost 4 bases to trimming and J lost 4 bases; unmatched junction nucleotides: 9. Germline V gene data show CDR1 as ENHRY and CDR2 as SYGVKD. The CDR3 covers 15 residues. The CDR3 DNA sequence: TGTGCCATCAGTGTTTCGGGACAGAAAAGCTATGGCTACACCTTC. This translates into CAISVSGQKSYGYTF.

The V gene is TRBV5-1, the J gene TRBJ2-1, with a tentative D call TRBD2 (5 bases). The CDR3 length is 16 residues. V lost 0 bases, J lost 6 bases, and 16 bases lay in between. The germline V gene encodes CDR1 SGHRS and CDR2 YFSETQ. The CDR3 sequence: CASSLAKGGTTNEQFF. The DNA of the CDR3 is TGCGCCAGCAGCTTGGCCAAAGGAGGTACCACCAATGAGCAGTTCTTC. Full variable domain (missing parts from reference TRBV5-1 and TRBJ2-1): KAGVTQTPRYLIKTRGQQVTLSCSPISGHRSVSWYQQTPGQGLQFLFEYFSETQRNKGNFPGRFSGRQFSNSRSEMNVSTLELGDSALYLCASSLAKGGTTNEQFFGPGTRLTVL.

V gene TRBV28 combines with J gene TRBJ1-1; D gene uncertain. The CDR3 consists of 14 residues. Germline CDR1 reads MDHEN; CDR2 reads SYDVKM. Trimming left V 2 bases short and J 6 bases short, with 13 bases between. CDR3 coding DNA: TGTGCCAGCAGTTTAGCACGGTTGGGCGCTGAAGCTTTCTTT. Its protein product is CASSLARLGAEAFF. The whole variable domain, filled in from reference TRBV28 and TRBJ1-1, reads DVKVTQSSRYLVKRTGEKVFLECVQDMDHENMFWYRQDPGLGLRLIYFSYDVKMKEKGDIPEGYSVSREKKERFSLILESASTNQTSMYLCASSLARLGAEAFFGQGTRLTVV.

This rearrangement joins TRBV2 to TRBJ2-1; 9 nucleotides match TRBD1. The length of the CDR3 is 14 residues. From germline, CDR1 is SNHLY and CDR2 FYNNEI. With V trimmed by 9 bases and J by 8 bases, 11 bases remained unmatched. CDR3 coding DNA: TGTGCCAGGTCGCCGGGACAGGGAATCGATGAGCAGTTCTTC. Protein sequence: CARSPGQGIDEQFF.

V and J are TRBV28 and TRBJ1-1, with D unresolved. Germline values: CDR1 MDHEN, CDR2 SYDVKM. Trimming cost V 3 bases and J 1 base, with 3 bases left between them. This CDR3 contains 12 residues. CDR3 sequence: CASSFRNTEAFF. The CDR3 DNA sequence: TGTGCCAGCAGTTTCAGGAACACTGAAGCTTTCTTT.

The chain joins TRBV5-1 to TRBJ2-2, with TRBD2 matching over 8 bases. V was pared by 3 bases and J by 6 bases, with 10 bases of the junction left unmatched. CDR1 is SGHRS, CDR2 YFSETQ, per germline. There are 16 residues in the CDR3. CDR3 DNA sequence: TGCGCCAGCAGCTCAATGCCGGGACTAGTATCCGGGGAGCTGTTTTTT. Translating it yields CASSSMPGLVSGELFF. The entire variable domain, with the rest obtained from reference TRBV5-1 and TRBJ2-2, is as follows: KAGVTQTPRYLIKTRGQQVTLSCSPISGHRSVSWYQQTPGQGLQFLFEYFSETQRNKGNFPGRFSGRQFSNSRSEMNVSTLELGDSALYLCASSSMPGLVSGELFFGEGSRLTVL.

V usage is TRBV19 and J usage is TRBJ2-3; 8 positions agree with TRBD2. This CDR3 region has 15 residues. CDR1 LNHDA and CDR2 SQIVND come from the germline V gene (reference sequence). Trimming removed 3 bases from V and 6 bases from J; junction bases left unmatched: 8. CDR3 nucleotide sequence: TGTGCCAGTAGTATCGCAGCGGGAGTAAGGGATACGCAGTATTTT. Protein product: CASSIAAGVRDTQYF.

The rearrangement joins TRBV19 to TRBJ1-5; D uncertain. The CDR3 is made up of 15 amino acids. CDR1 is LNHDA and CDR2 is SQIVND in the germline V gene (reference sequence). The V gene lost 7 bases and the J gene lost 3 bases, with 16 bases spanning the gap. DNA for the CDR3: TGTGCCAGTACCCTTGGAGGAGACTACAATCAGCCCCAGCATTTT. Amino acids: CASTLGGDYNQPQHF.

V gene TRBV30 combines with J gene TRBJ1-2, with 10 bases lining up with TRBD1. This CDR3 comprises 15 residues. V trimming: 0 bases; J trimming: 4 bases; junction bases outside the gene matches: 5. Germline CDR1 and CDR2: GTSNPN and SVGIG (reference sequence). The CDR3 DNA sequence: TGTGCCTGGAGTGTAGGACAGGGGGTTAGCTATGGCTACACCTTC. Translation: CAWSVGQGVSYGYTF.

The rearrangement joins TRBV5-5 to TRBJ2-1; 12 bases align to TRBD1. The CDR3 totals 16 residues. Germline CDR1 is SGHKS and CDR2 is YYEKEE (reference sequence). V gave up 1 base and J gave up 7 bases; unmatched junction bases: 6. The CDR3 spells CASSLLGQGANNEQFF. The CDR3 DNA reads as TGTGCCAGCAGCTTGTTGGGACAGGGGGCGAATAATGAGCAGTTCTTC.

The chain couples TRBV20-1 to TRBJ2-3; D may be TRBD1 (6 bases). The CDR3 loop spans 11 amino acids. V gave up 6 bases and J gave up 3 bases, with 7 bases separating them. Germline V gene lookup returns CDR1 DFQATT and CDR2 SNEGSKA (reference sequence). In DNA form, the CDR3 reads TGCAGTGCACAGGGTACAGATACGCAGTATTTT. It yields the protein CSAQGTDTQYF.

The V call is TRBV28, the J call TRBJ1-2, with 12 bases fitting TRBD1. From germline, CDR1 is MDHEN and CDR2 SYDVKM. CDR3 length: 15 residues. V lost 4 bases, J lost 8 bases, and 8 bases stayed unmatched. CDR3 sequence (DNA): TGTGCCAGCAGTTCCGCCGGGACAGGGGGCGGCGGCTACACCTTC. Translation: CASSSAGTGGGGYTF.

The chain combines TRBV28 with TRBJ1-1; no definite D call. Germline CDR1 is MDHEN and CDR2 is SYDVKM. The CDR3 consists of 12 residues. The germline V and J ends were trimmed by 2 bases and 3 bases, with 4 bases remaining between them. Written as DNA, the CDR3 is TGTGCCAGCAGTTTAGGAGACACTGAAGCTTTCTTT. Translation: CASSLGDTEAFF.

The chain uses TRBV6-1 and TRBJ2-4; TRBD1 matches at 7 bases. CDR3 length: 15 residues. Germline V gives CDR1 MNHNS, CDR2 SASEGT. V was pared by 4 bases and J by 2 bases, with 5 bases of the junction left unmatched. For the CDR3, the DNA is TGTGCCAGCAGTGGACGACAGGGTACCAAAAACATTCAGTACTTC. As protein: CASSGRQGTKNIQYF.

This sequence joins TRBV30 and TRBJ1-5, with D tentatively TRBD1 (5 bases). From germline, CDR1 is GTSNPN and CDR2 SVGIG (reference sequence). This CDR3 has 14 amino acids. V was clipped by 0 bases and J by 6 bases, with 12 bases between them. The CDR3 spells CAWSVLTGRQPQHF. For the CDR3, the DNA is TGTGCCTGGAGTGTACTAACAGGTCGTCAGCCCCAGCATTTT.

V gene TRBV15 combines with J gene TRBJ1-5; TRBD1 matches at 7 bases. V trimming: 1 base; J trimming: 5 bases; junction bases outside the gene matches: 2. The CDR3 totals 14 residues. Germline CDR1 and CDR2: LNHNV and YYDKDF (reference sequence). The CDR3 DNA follows: TGTGCCACCAGCAGAGCAGGGGGTTATCAGCCCCAGCATTTT. Translated, it gives CATSRAGGYQPQHF.

CDR3 DNA: TGTGCCAGCAGCTTAGGGGGGGGACGACCCATTGATGGCTACACCTTC. This codes for CASSLGGGRPIDGYTF. This chain links TRBV13 with TRBJ1-2; possibly TRBD1 for D (5 bases). The CDR3 is made up of 16 amino acids. V was clipped by 0 bases and J by 6 bases, with 17 bases between them. Per germline, CDR1 PRHDT and CDR2 FYEKMQ (reference sequence).

J is TRBJ1-2 and V is TRBV10-3; 7 nucleotides line up with TRBD1. The CDR3 runs to 13 residues. J gave up 10 bases and V 10 bases, and 15 bases lay outside the gene matches. Germline CDR1 ENHRY, CDR2 SYGVKD. CDR3 sequence: CATTRGETGNYTF. The CDR3 nucleotides read TGTGCCACCACCCGAGGGGAGACAGGGAACTACACCTTC.

This rearrangement joins TRBV7-6 to TRBJ1-2; TRBD1 matches 7 bases. The CDR3 runs to 15 residues. Germline CDR1 is SGHVS and CDR2 is FNYEAQ. The trim removed 3 bases at V and 3 bases at J, leaving 7 bases unmatched. CDR3 coding DNA: TGTGCCAGCAGCTTGAATTACAGGGGTGACTATGGCTACACCTTC. This codes for CASSLNYRGDYGYTF.

The chain couples TRBV7-6 to TRBJ2-5, with a tentative D call TRBD1 (5 bases). The end of the DNA is better explained by TRBJ2-7, so the J call may be wrong. CDR1 is SGHVS, CDR2 FNYEAQ, per germline. The CDR3 has 13 residues. The CDR3 bases are TGTGCCAGCAGCATGGACACGGCCTACGAGCAGTACTTC. It translates to CASSMDTAYEQYF.

The rearrangement joins TRBV18 to TRBJ1-1, with TRBD1 as a possible D gene (6 bases). Germline V gene data show CDR1 as KGHSH and CDR2 as LQKENI. The CDR3 consists of 12 residues. The V end was cut by 5 bases, the J end by 7 bases, with 11 bases between. The CDR3 DNA reads TGTGCCAGCTCAAACCTAGGGGGTGAAGCTTTCTTT. Residues: CASSNLGGEAFF.

The chain uses TRBV7-9 and TRBJ2-2; D gene unclear. Trimming shortened V by 6 bases and J by 3 bases, and 17 bases separated the two germline ends. The CDR3 sequence is 16 residues long. Germline V gene lookup returns CDR1 SEHNR and CDR2 FQNEAQ (reference sequence). CDR3 in amino acids: CASSLLFRRYTGELFF. The CDR3 coding sequence is TGTGCCAGCAGTCTACTTTTTCGGCGGTACACCGGGGAGCTGTTTTTT.

The chain recombines TRBV5-5 with TRBJ1-4; 7 bases align to TRBD1. The CDR3 runs to 15 residues. Germline lookup yields CDR1 SGHKS and CDR2 YYEKEE (reference sequence). V was pared by 2 bases and J by 6 bases, with 7 bases of the junction left unmatched. CDR3 nucleotides: TGTGCCAGCAGCTTTTACAGGGGACCATATGAAAAACTGTTTTTT. Translation: CASSFYRGPYEKLFF.

The V call is TRBV7-2, the J call TRBJ1-1; possible D gene TRBD1, 6 bases. Trimming shortened V by 6 bases and J by 0 bases, and 23 bases separated the two germline ends. Germline V lookup: CDR1 SGHTA, CDR2 FQGNSA. This CDR3 spans 18 amino acids. The CDR3 coding sequence is TGTGCCAGCAGTACAGGAACAGGGCCCCTCTTTGTGAACACTGAAGCTTTCTTT. It is translated as CASSTGTGPLFVNTEAFF.